One T cell receptor beta chain is described in this entry. This entry is derived from a study of Tregs in tolerant kidney transplant recipients. Study details: Related graft donors supplied nonmyeloablative bone marrow transplants, and mixed chimerism was transient.

An overnight rest at 37°C with 200 IU/ml IL-2 preceded regulatory T cell sorting from thawed PBMCs. The table came from immunoSEQ multiplex PCR; TCRdb's copy has only in-frame clones and leaves some out. The data contain over 50,000 clones, 80% to 90% of them singletons. The CDR3 covers 16 residues. The germline V gene encodes CDR1 SGDLS and CDR2 YYNGEE. Trimming cost V 0 bases and J 0 bases, with 9 bases left between them. The material was Tregs from blood, obtained before the transplant. The chain combines TRBV9 with TRBJ2-2; D remains ambiguous. This TCR was recovered from a human donor who received a combined kidney and bone marrow transplant. CDR3 sequence (DNA): TGTGCCAGCAGCGTAGGGGGTGGCGCGAACACCGGGGAGCTGTTTTTT. Its protein is CASSVGGGANTGELFF.